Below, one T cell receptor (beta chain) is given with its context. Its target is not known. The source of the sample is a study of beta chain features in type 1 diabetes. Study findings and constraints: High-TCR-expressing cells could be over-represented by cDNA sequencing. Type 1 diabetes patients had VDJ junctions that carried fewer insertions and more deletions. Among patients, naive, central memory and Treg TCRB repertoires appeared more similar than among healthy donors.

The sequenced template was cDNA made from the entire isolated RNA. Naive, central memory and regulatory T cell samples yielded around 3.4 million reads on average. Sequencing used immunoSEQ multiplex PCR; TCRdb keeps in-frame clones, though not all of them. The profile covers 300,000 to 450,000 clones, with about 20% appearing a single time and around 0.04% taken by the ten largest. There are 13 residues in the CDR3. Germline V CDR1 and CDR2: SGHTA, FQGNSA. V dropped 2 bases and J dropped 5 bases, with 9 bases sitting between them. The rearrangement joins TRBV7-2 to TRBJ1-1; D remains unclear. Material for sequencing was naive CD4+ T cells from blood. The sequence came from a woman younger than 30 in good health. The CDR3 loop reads CASSLLSRTEAFF. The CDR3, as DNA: TGTGCCAGCAGCTTATTATCGAGGACTGAAGCTTTCTTT.